The clone carrying this TCR beta chain was observed at least ten times. Its antigen is still unknown. This entry belongs to a study of identical twins. Overall study findings and caveats: Invariant MAIT and iNKT cells may have partly biased zero-insertion analyses.

Between the trimmed V and J ends, which lost 7 bases and 3 bases, there was a span of 12 bases. The germline CDR1 and CDR2 sequences are DFQATT and SNEGSKA (reference sequence). The CDR3 loop spans 13 amino acids. TCRdb reprocessed the 5' RACE reads via MiXCR and lists one record per CDR3 protein. Here the sample spans 310,000 or so distinct CDR3 sequences, 9.5% being singletons. The sample was also linked to a second study, of yellow fever vaccine responses in identical twins.

The TCR sequence derives from a young woman in good health. V gene TRBV20-1 combines with J gene TRBJ1-4; unclear D gene. Input material: CD8+ T cells sorted from blood. CDR3 region: CSVLGASNEKLFF. The DNA for the CDR3 is TGCAGTGTTTTAGGAGCCTCTAATGAAAAACTGTTTTTT.